Listed here are 28 T cell receptor beta chains from one sample, sequenced in a study of blood T cells in healthy people across ages. Next came a second PCR, run for about 7 to 12 cycles, which used a sample-barcoded 5' primer along with a J-beta primer mix. In TCRdb, the 5' RACE reads were re-called with MiXCR into one record per CDR3 protein. The sample includes roughly 1.7 million distinct CDR3 sequences, 30% to 35% seen only once; the top ten take roughly 12%. Sample: blood. Receptor source: a woman aged 25-40 years in good health.

The chain couples TRBV5-6 to TRBJ2-7; possibly TRBD1 for D (7 bases). With the DNA end fitting TRBJ2-5 better, the J assignment may be wrong. The CDR3 has 13 residues. Per the germline V gene, CDR1 is SGHDT and CDR2 is YYEEEE. The CDR3 is CASTGPGGETQYF. The CDR3 bases are TGTGCCAGCACCGGACCAGGGGGGGAGACCCAGTACTTC.

This clonotype has more than one count but fewer than ten. This chain uses TRBV5-1 with TRBJ2-1; D is ambiguous. The CDR3 is 14 amino acids. Germline V lookup: CDR1 SGHRS, CDR2 YFSETQ. Trimming removed 4 bases at V and 5 bases at J, with 13 bases between. The CDR3 nucleotides read TGCGCCAGCAGCAAGAATGTTCAGGACAATGAGCAGTTCTTC. Amino acids: CASSKNVQDNEQFF.

The chain joins TRBV4-1 to TRBJ1-2; D not certain. The germline V and J ends were trimmed by 5 bases and 4 bases, with 17 bases remaining between them. Germline V CDR1 and CDR2: MGHRA, YSYEKL. The CDR3 sequence is 15 residues long. Written as DNA, the CDR3 is TGCGCCAGCAGCGACCTAGGTGGGCAGACCTATGGCTACACCTTC. Residues: CASSDLGGQTYGYTF.

Comments on this clonotype: This may be a read error: a much more frequent sequence differs by one nucleotide. CDR3 DNA sequence: TGTGCCAGCAGCCCAAGACTAGCGGAACGGACAGATACGCAGTATTTT. Translating gives CASSPRLAERTDTQYF. V and J are TRBV7-2 and TRBJ2-3, with 9 bases matching TRBD2. Trimming at V came to 5 bases and at J to 3 bases, leaving 9 bases not matched to a gene. The CDR3 totals 16 residues. Germline CDR1 SGHTA, CDR2 FQGNSA.

This clonotype was observed a handful of times. This chain uses TRBV5-1 with TRBJ1-6; 11 bases fit TRBD1. The CDR3 is made up of 17 amino acids. Germline V lookup: CDR1 SGHRS, CDR2 YFSETQ. The junction had 4 bases not matched to a gene; V was cut back by 3 bases and J by 2 bases. The CDR3 spells CASSWTGGFTYNSPLHF. DNA for the CDR3: TGCGCCAGCAGCTGGACAGGGGGCTTCACCTATAATTCACCCCTCCACTTT.

This sequence joins TRBV29-1 and TRBJ2-7, with D possibly being TRBD1 (6 bases). Trimming shortened V by 6 bases and J by 7 bases, and 19 bases separated the two germline ends. CDR1 and CDR2 from the germline V gene are SQVTM and ANQGSEA. The CDR3 loop spans 13 amino acids. This CDR3 reads CSVPGTTRYEQYF. In DNA form, the CDR3 reads TGCAGCGTACCCGGGACAACCCGCTATGAGCAGTACTTC.

This sequence joins TRBV6-6 and TRBJ2-5; 10 bases map to TRBD2. CDR1 is MNHNY, CDR2 SVGAGI, per germline (reference sequence). The CDR3 consists of 15 residues. The J segment lost 5 bases and the V segment lost 2 bases, leaving 5 bases of the junction unmatched. CDR3 residues: CASSYTSGNGETQYF. CDR3 coding DNA: TGTGCCAGCAGTTACACTAGCGGGAACGGGGAGACCCAGTACTTC.

Ten or more counts support this clonotype. The chain uses TRBV7-9 and TRBJ2-7; weak D call: TRBD2 (6 bases). Germline values: CDR1 SEHNR, CDR2 FQNEAQ (reference sequence). The CDR3 extends over 15 amino acids. V was clipped by 3 bases and J by 0 bases, with 12 bases between them. This CDR3 is CASSLGGAISYEQYF. CDR3 coding DNA: TGTGCCAGCAGCTTGGGGGGAGCCATCTCCTACGAGCAGTACTTC. The variable domain in full, with the rest retrieved from reference TRBV7-9 and TRBJ2-7, is DTGVSQNPRHKITKRGQNVTFRCDPISEHNRLYWYRQTLGQGPEFLTYFQNEAQLEKSRLLSDRFSAERPKGSFSTLEIQRTEQGDSAMYLCASSLGGAISYEQYFGPGTRLTVT.

V usage is TRBV5-1 and J usage is TRBJ2-7; D unclear. V lost 7 bases and J lost 6, with 20 bases in between. This CDR3 region has 14 residues. Germline assignment: CDR1 SGHRS and CDR2 YFSETQ. The CDR3 sequence: CASGTGSPGIEQYF. CDR3 sequence (DNA): TGCGCCAGCGGCACCGGGTCCCCAGGAATCGAGCAGTACTTC.

The genes are TRBV6-2 or TRBV6-3 and TRBJ1-6; D uncertain. CDR1 and CDR2 (germline): MNHEY, SVGEGT. This CDR3 contains 15 residues. V lost 6 bases and J 7 bases, leaving 16 bases between the germline ends. Here the CDR3 reads CASRPLIGSNSPLHF. The CDR3 region has the DNA TGTGCCAGCAGGCCACTGATCGGGTCCAATTCACCCCTCCACTTT.

The chain recombines TRBV27 with TRBJ2-1; TRBD2 might be the D (5 bases). The germline V gene encodes CDR1 MNHEY and CDR2 SMNVEV (reference sequence). The V gene lost 6 bases and the J gene lost 3 bases, with 9 bases spanning the gap. The CDR3 spans 13 residues. CDR3 sequence (DNA): TGTGCCAGCAGACTCACTAGCTACAATGAGCAGTTCTTC. Amino acid sequence: CASRLTSYNEQFF.

This clonotype was seen only a few times. The rearrangement joins TRBV12-3 or TRBV12-4 to TRBJ2-1, with 7 positions matching TRBD1. J lost 8 bases, V lost 4 bases, and 8 bases had no gene match. There are 14 residues in the CDR3. CDR3 DNA sequence: TGTGCCAGCAGTTCCTTGACAGGGACGGATGAGCAGTTCTTC. Its protein is CASSSLTGTDEQFF.

The chain joins TRBV5-1 to TRBJ2-7, with 14 bases fitting TRBD2. The better agreement between TRBJ2-5 and the DNA end casts doubt on the J call. Germline V gives CDR1 SGHRS, CDR2 YFSETQ. The CDR3 totals 16 residues. The CDR3 reads CASSWGTSGSLETQYF. The DNA of the CDR3 is TGCGCCAGCAGCTGGGGGACTAGCGGGAGTTTGGAGACCCAGTACTTC.

The chain carries TRBV2 and TRBJ2-5, with D maybe TRBD1 (6 bases). The CDR3 contains 14 residues. From germline, CDR1 is SNHLY and CDR2 FYNNEI. The germline V and J ends were trimmed by 4 bases and 5 bases, with 14 bases remaining between them. CDR3 nucleotide sequence: TGTGCCAGCAGTGTGATCGGGACAAGGGAGACCCAGTACTTC. Its protein product is CASSVIGTRETQYF. The entire variable domain, with the rest obtained from reference TRBV2 and TRBJ2-5, is as follows: EPEVTQTPSHQVTQMGQEVILRCVPISNHLYFYWYRQILGQKVEFLVSFYNNEISEKSEIFDDQFSVERPDGSNFTLKIRSTKLEDSAMYFCASSVIGTRETQYFGPGTRLLVL.

The rearrangement joins TRBV20-1 to TRBJ2-7; D not resolved. This CDR3 region has 13 residues. Deletions cut 0 bases from V and 2 bases from J, with 8 bases between. Germline CDR1 and CDR2: DFQATT and SNEGSKA (reference sequence). CDR3 bases: TGCAGTGCTAGAGATGGATCAACCTACGAGCAGTACTTC. This gives the protein CSARDGSTYEQYF.

The chain is built from TRBV3-1 and TRBJ1-2; D unclear. The germline gives CDR1 LGHDT, CDR2 YNNKEL (reference sequence). The CDR3 sequence is 13 residues long. V was trimmed by 3 bases and J by 7 bases, leaving 12 bases between them. The CDR3 DNA follows: TGTGCCAGCAGCCATACTTTAGAAGGTGGCTACACCTTC. Protein product: CASSHTLEGGYTF.

The rearrangement uses TRBV29-1 and TRBJ1-1, with D perhaps matching TRBD1 (6 bases). The CDR3 is 12 amino acids. The V gene's germline CDR1 is SQVTM and CDR2 ANQGSEA. Trimming left V 7 bases short and J 2 bases short, with 11 bases between. CDR3 DNA sequence: TGCAGCGCCGGACAGCAAAACACTGAAGCTTTCTTT. Protein product: CSAGQQNTEAFF.

This clonotype was recorded only once. The chain is built from TRBV30 and TRBJ2-3; 13 bases are shared with TRBD2. The CDR3 runs 19 residues. J lost 4 bases, V lost 4 bases, and 17 bases had no gene match. Germline V gene sequence: CDR1 GTSNPN, CDR2 SVGIG (reference sequence). The CDR3 region has the DNA TGTGCCTGGAAACTCCGAGGACAGGGACTAGCGGGACCAGCAGATACGCAGTATTTT. Protein product: CAWKLRGQGLAGPADTQYF.

The genes are TRBV20-1 and TRBJ2-7; TRBD2 might be the D (6 bases). CDR1 is DFQATT and CDR2 is SNEGSKA in the germline V gene (reference sequence). V was trimmed by 4 bases and J by 7 bases, leaving 11 bases between them. The CDR3 extends over 11 amino acids. The CDR3 DNA sequence: TGCAGTGCTACCTACAGCGGGGAGCAGTACTTC. It yields the protein CSATYSGEQYF.

This clonotype was recorded a few times. V usage is TRBV7-2 and J usage is TRBJ2-4; perhaps TRBD2 as D (6 bases). Trimming pared 1 base from V and 8 bases from J, leaving 9 bases between. Germline V gene sequence: CDR1 SGHTA, CDR2 FQGNSA. The CDR3 sequence is 13 residues long. The CDR3 protein is CASSLDWGDIQYF. DNA for the CDR3: TGTGCCAGCAGCTTAGATTGGGGGGACATTCAGTACTTC.

This clonotype was counted ten times or more. V is TRBV5-1 and J is TRBJ2-3; D unclear. The CDR3 consists of 14 residues. V lost 0 bases and J lost 5, with 10 bases in between. Per germline, CDR1 SGHRS and CDR2 YFSETQ. CDR3 DNA sequence: TGCGCCAGCAGCTTGGTTCGGTTCGAAGATACGCAGTATTTT. Translation: CASSLVRFEDTQYF.

Only a few counts were recorded for this clonotype. The gene calls are TRBV12-3 or TRBV12-4 and TRBJ1-4, with 10 bases fitting TRBD1. Unmatched junction bases numbered 9, after V lost 3 bases and J lost 5 bases. CDR3 length equals 17 residues. For the CDR3, the DNA is TGTGCCAGCAGTTTGGCGGACAGGGGGGGACCGAATGAAAAACTGTTTTTT. This encodes CASSLADRGGPNEKLFF.

A word on this clonotype: This may be a read error, as it is one base from a much larger clone. The chain recombines TRBV29-1 with TRBJ2-1; 9 bases are a match to TRBD2. The CDR3 contains 15 residues. Losses at the gene ends were 1 base for V and 7 bases for J; bases not matched to a gene: 8. Germline lookup yields CDR1 SQVTM and CDR2 ANQGSEA. CDR3 sequence reads: CSVEATSGGSNEQFF. The DNA for the CDR3 is TGCAGCGTTGAAGCAACAAGCGGGGGGTCGAATGAGCAGTTCTTC.

The chain has TRBV7-9 and TRBJ1-6, with D maybe TRBD1 (6 bases). Germline assignment: CDR1 SEHNR and CDR2 FQNEAQ (reference sequence). This CDR3 is built from 16 residues. V dropped 5 bases and J dropped 12 bases, with 23 bases sitting between them. The CDR3 coding sequence is TGTGCCAGCAGCCTTGGACAGTCTACGACGTGGAGACCCCTCCACTTT. Translating it yields CASSLGQSTTWRPLHF.

A few counts support this clonotype. The chain is built from TRBV5-1 and TRBJ1-1; tentative D call: TRBD1 (5 bases). The germline CDR1 and CDR2 sequences are SGHRS and YFSETQ. The CDR3 is 13 residues long. The ends were cut back, 1 base at V and 6 bases at J, with 10 bases in the middle. The CDR3 DNA reads as TGCGCCAGCAGCTTGATGAGGGGCGCTGAAGCTTTCTTT. Protein product: CASSLMRGAEAFF.

In its sample, this clonotype was seen a few times. The V and J genes are TRBV6-5 and TRBJ2-5; D gene unclear. The V gene lost 6 bases and the J gene lost 2 bases, with 10 bases spanning the gap. Germline V gene data show CDR1 as MNHEY and CDR2 as SVGAGI. The CDR3 is 13 amino acids. In DNA, the CDR3 is TGTGCCAGCAGGAGAGGAGAGCAAGAGACCCAGTACTTC. This sequence encodes CASRRGEQETQYF.

This clonotype was picked up a small number of times. This sequence joins TRBV20-1 and TRBJ1-2; no firm D call. The germline V gene encodes CDR1 DFQATT and CDR2 SNEGSKA (reference sequence). V was clipped by 0 bases and J by 1 base, with 9 bases between them. This CDR3 contains 14 residues. The CDR3 nucleotides are TGCAGTGCTAGAGACTACAGATATAACTATGGCTACACCTTC. It yields the protein CSARDYRYNYGYTF.

The chain recombines TRBV7-2 with TRBJ2-5; a weak D match, TRBD2 (7 bases). V lost 5 bases and J lost 7, with 23 bases in between. The CDR3 covers 16 residues. CDR1 and CDR2 from the germline V gene are SGHTA and FQGNSA. CDR3: CASSGGAGGGSRTQYF. The CDR3 bases are TGTGCCAGCAGCGGGGGGGCTGGCGGGGGTTCAAGGACCCAGTACTTC.